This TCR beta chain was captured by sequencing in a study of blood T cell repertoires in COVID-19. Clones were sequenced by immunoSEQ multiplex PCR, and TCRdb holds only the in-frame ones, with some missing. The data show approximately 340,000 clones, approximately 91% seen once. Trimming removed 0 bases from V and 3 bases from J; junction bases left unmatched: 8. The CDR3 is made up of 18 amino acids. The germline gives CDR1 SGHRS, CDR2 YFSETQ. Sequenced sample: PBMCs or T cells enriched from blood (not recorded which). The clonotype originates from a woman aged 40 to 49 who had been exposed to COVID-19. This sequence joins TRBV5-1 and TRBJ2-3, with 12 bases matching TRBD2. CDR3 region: CASSLASGGAFITDTQYF. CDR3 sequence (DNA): TGCGCCAGCAGCTTGGCTAGCGGGGGGGCCTTTATAACAGATACGCAGTATTTT.